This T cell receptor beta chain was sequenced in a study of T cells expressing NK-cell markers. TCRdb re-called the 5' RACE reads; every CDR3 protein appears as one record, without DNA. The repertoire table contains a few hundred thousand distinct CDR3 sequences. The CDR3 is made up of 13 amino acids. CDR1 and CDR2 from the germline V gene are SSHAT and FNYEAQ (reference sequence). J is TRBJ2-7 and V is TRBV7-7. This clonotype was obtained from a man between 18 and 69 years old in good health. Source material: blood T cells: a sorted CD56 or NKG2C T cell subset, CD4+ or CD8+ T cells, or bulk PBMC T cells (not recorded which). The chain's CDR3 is CASSLAFGEKQYF.